The 24 T cell receptor beta chains listed next were all sequenced from one sample in a study of CD8+CD57+ T cells in acquired aplastic anemia (dated by TCRdb to 2017 to 2018). Patients chosen for sequencing had shown expansion of CD8+CD57+ cells by flow cytometry. The reads were generated on an Illumina HiSeq 2000. Profiling of TCR beta VDJ combinations and CDR3 sequences used genomic DNA as the template. TCRdb passed the public sequencing reads through fastp at Q25 and MiXCR, retaining productive beta sequences. Each entry is one CDR3 protein sequence, shown with its most common DNA and genes. For this sample there are under 350,000 distinct CDR3 sequences; roughly 61% appear just once. The ten largest clones represent under 1.5% of the sample. Sequenced: sorted CD4+, CD8+, or CD8+CD57+ T cells (not recorded which) from PBMCs. The receptors come from a human donor with aplastic anemia.

V gene TRBV29-1 combines with J gene TRBJ1-2; no clear D gene. CDR1 and CDR2 (germline): SQVTM, ANQGSEA. V lost 3 bases and J 4 bases, leaving 3 bases between the germline ends. CDR3 size: 10 residues. As DNA, the CDR3 is TGCAGCGTTGACAGCTATGGCTACACCTTC. Protein sequence: CSVDSYGYTF.

For the CDR3, the DNA is TGTGCCAGTAAATTATCCTTCGCCGCAGATACGCAGTATTTT. It yields the protein CASKLSFAADTQYF. This chain links TRBV19 with TRBJ2-3; no reliable D call. The CDR3 sequence is 14 residues long. The germline V gene encodes CDR1 LNHDA and CDR2 SQIVND (reference sequence). The V and J ends lost 7 bases and 4 bases respectively, with 15 bases between them. The entire variable domain, with the rest obtained from reference TRBV19 and TRBJ2-3, is as follows: DGGITQSPKYLFRKEGQNVTLSCEQNLNHDAMYWYRQDPGQGLRLIYYSQIVNDFQKGDIAEGYSVSREKKESFPLTVTSAQKNPTAFYLCASKLSFAADTQYFGPGTRLTVL.

This clonotype was recorded at least ten times. This sequence joins TRBV4-2 and TRBJ2-1, with TRBD2 matching over 7 bases. CDR1 is LGHNA, CDR2 YNFKEQ, per germline. V gave up 2 bases and J gave up 4 bases; unmatched junction bases: 11. There are 17 residues in the CDR3. CDR3 sequence reads: CASSQPLLRGMYNEQFF. The CDR3 nucleotides read TGTGCCAGCAGCCAACCCCTCTTGCGGGGGATGTACAATGAGCAGTTCTTC.

This clonotype was counted many times. This chain connects TRBV5-6 to TRBJ1-5; 9 nucleotides agree with TRBD1. V was clipped by 4 bases and J by 1 base; unmatched bases: 6. The germline V gene encodes CDR1 SGHDT and CDR2 YYEEEE. The CDR3 covers 16 residues. The CDR3 reads CASSATGGGSNQPQHF. In DNA, the CDR3 is TGTGCCAGCAGCGCAACAGGGGGCGGCAGCAATCAGCCCCAGCATTTT.

The V and J genes are TRBV19 and TRBJ1-6, with D uncertain. This CDR3 region has 13 residues. CDR1 is LNHDA and CDR2 is SQIVND in the germline V gene (reference sequence). V lost 9 bases, J lost 7 bases, and 13 bases lay in between. The CDR3 DNA reads as TGTGCCAGCAGCGCCGGGATGAATTCACCCCTCCACTTT. It yields the protein CASSAGMNSPLHF.

This clonotype has more than one count but fewer than ten. This rearrangement joins TRBV7-3 to TRBJ1-1; no definite D call. Trimming left V 4 bases short and J 1 base short, with 13 bases between. CDR1 SGHTA and CDR2 FQGTGA come from the germline V gene. The CDR3 runs to 15 residues. CDR3 sequence reads: CASSSTIEPNTEAFF. CDR3 in DNA: TGTGCCAGCAGCTCCACCATAGAACCGAACACTGAAGCTTTCTTT.

The chain combines TRBV6-4 with TRBJ2-1, with D possibly matching TRBD2 (7 bases). CDR3 length: 15 amino acids. V lost 0 bases and J lost 9, with 15 bases in between. CDR1 is MRHNA and CDR2 is SNTAGT in the germline V gene. The CDR3 region has the DNA TGTGCCAGCAGTGACTCGATGGCAGGGGAGGGTGAGCAGTTCTTC. This translates into CASSDSMAGEGEQFF.

This chain's CDR3 is CASSLEPQETQYF. The CDR3 DNA reads as TGCGCCAGCAGCTTGGAGCCTCAAGAGACCCAGTACTTC. V usage is TRBV5-1 and J usage is TRBJ2-5; D is uncertain. V was trimmed by 0 bases and J by 2 bases, leaving 5 bases between them. This CDR3 is 13 amino acids long. CDR1 and CDR2 (germline): SGHRS, YFSETQ.

The CDR3 sequence is CASSVELTGVAYEQYF. CDR3 in DNA: TGTGCCAGCAGCGTAGAACTGACAGGGGTGGCCTACGAGCAGTACTTC. This chain links TRBV9 with TRBJ2-7; 8 nucleotides line up with TRBD1. The CDR3 has 16 amino acids. Per germline, CDR1 SGDLS and CDR2 YYNGEE. The ends lost 0 bases at V and 2 bases at J; junction bases unmatched: 7.

This chain joins TRBV5-1 and TRBJ2-7; a weak D match, TRBD1 (5 bases). Trimming took 3 bases from V and 0 from J, leaving 10 bases between them. Germline V CDR1 and CDR2: SGHRS, YFSETQ. The CDR3 is made up of 14 amino acids. The CDR3 coding sequence is TGCGCCAGCAGCTCGCAGACAGCCTCCTACGAGCAGTACTTC. Translation gives CASSSQTASYEQYF.

This clonotype was counted at least ten times. The V gene is TRBV10-3, the J gene TRBJ1-1; D is unresolved. This CDR3 spans 13 amino acids. Germline V gene lookup returns CDR1 ENHRY and CDR2 SYGVKD. The V end was cut by 3 bases, the J end by 1 base, with 6 bases between. CDR3 sequence: CAISDKGNTEAFF. The CDR3 DNA reads TGTGCCATCAGTGATAAGGGGAACACTGAAGCTTTCTTT.

This clonotype was seen ten or more times. The V call is TRBV12-3 or TRBV12-4, the J call TRBJ1-1; TRBD1 matches at 7 bases. The CDR3 has 14 residues. V lost 5 bases to trimming and J lost 5 bases; unmatched junction nucleotides: 8. For the CDR3, the DNA is TGTGCCAGCAGTCCGGGACAGTCAAGTACTGAAGCTTTCTTT. The encoded protein is CASSPGQSSTEAFF.

The gene calls are TRBV9 and TRBJ1-2; a possible D gene is TRBD1 (5 bases). The V gene lost 3 bases and the J gene lost 6 bases, with 21 bases spanning the gap. The CDR3 contains 16 residues. The germline V gene has CDR1 SGDLS and CDR2 YYNGEE. Here the CDR3 reads CASSAGDGDFEDGYTF. The CDR3 DNA sequence: TGTGCCAGCAGCGCCGGGGACGGCGATTTTGAGGATGGCTACACCTTC.

The chain employs TRBV25-1 and TRBJ1-2, with 7 positions matching TRBD1. Germline CDR1 and CDR2: MGHDK and SYGVNS. The V and J ends lost 10 bases and 0 bases, in that order; junction bases with no gene match: 14. There are 16 residues in the CDR3. The CDR3 coding sequence is TGTGCCAAACACCGGTGGAGGGGGCCTGCTAACTATGGCTACACCTTC. Translated, it gives CAKHRWRGPANYGYTF.

This clonotype has a handful of counts. In DNA form, the CDR3 reads TGTGCCAGCAGCCAGGGACTAGCGGGGGGAGGTCAAGAGACCCAGTACTTC. Protein: CASSQGLAGGGQETQYF. This rearrangement joins TRBV7-6 to TRBJ2-5; 15 bases agree with TRBD2. The CDR3 sequence is 17 residues long. Trimming took 5 bases from V and 2 from J; bases not matched to a gene: 6. The V gene's germline CDR1 is SGHVS and CDR2 FNYEAQ.

In this sample, this clonotype turned up once. The V call is TRBV12-3 or TRBV12-4, the J call TRBJ1-4, with D hard to call. The CDR3 extends over 14 amino acids. V was cut by 5 bases and J by 8 bases, with 15 bases left in between. This CDR3 is CASSIRRRGEKLFF. The CDR3 region has the DNA TGTGCCAGCAGTATCCGTCGGCGTGGAGAAAAACTGTTTTTT.

Turning to this clonotype: One end of the junction varies from germline; a read error may be responsible. The chain employs TRBV10-3 and TRBJ2-5; either TRBD1 or TRBD2 may supply D (8 bases each). CDR1 is ENHRY and CDR2 is SYGVKD in the germline V gene. The CDR3 covers 15 residues. The CDR3 reads CASSPGGTGNQPQYF. The CDR3 nucleotides read TGTGCCAGCAGTCCGGGAGGGACAGGTAATCAGCCCCAGTACTTC.

This clonotype has a single count. This chain connects TRBV5-1 to TRBJ1-6; D may be TRBD1 (5 bases). CDR1 is SGHRS and CDR2 is YFSETQ in the germline V gene. Trimming shortened V by 0 bases and J by 6 bases, and 16 bases separated the two germline ends. This CDR3 spans 17 amino acids. The CDR3 DNA sequence: TGCGCCAGCAGCTTGGGAGGAAAGGGGCATAGTAATTCACCCCTCCACTTT. It is translated as CASSLGGKGHSNSPLHF.

This clonotype occurred once. The V call is TRBV5-1, the J call TRBJ1-2; 7 nucleotides match TRBD1. This CDR3 has 13 amino acids. Germline CDR1 and CDR2: SGHRS and YFSETQ. The J segment lost 11 bases and the V segment lost 0 bases, leaving 7 bases of the junction unmatched. The CDR3 protein is CASSLGQGTGYTF. CDR3 bases: TGCGCCAGCAGCTTGGGACAGGGAACGGGTTACACCTTC.

This clonotype was detected ten times or more. The rearrangement links TRBV5-1 to TRBJ2-1, with a possible D match to TRBD2 (6 bases). The CDR3 length is 15 residues. CDR1 and CDR2 from the germline V gene are SGHRS and YFSETQ. With 3 bases removed from V and 10 bases from J, the gap between germline ends came to 20 bases. The CDR3 spells CASSYGGTVTGEQFF. The DNA of the CDR3 is TGCGCCAGCAGCTATGGGGGGACCGTAACGGGCGAGCAGTTCTTC.

This clonotype was seen at least ten times. The chain recombines TRBV7-2 with TRBJ2-1; 10 positions match TRBD2. With V trimmed by 3 bases and J by 2 bases, 1 base remained unmatched. Per germline, CDR1 SGHTA and CDR2 FQGNSA. This CDR3 region has 15 residues. CDR3 residues: CASSFSGGTYNEQFF. The DNA of the CDR3 is TGTGCCAGCAGCTTTAGCGGGGGGACCTACAATGAGCAGTTCTTC.

Here the CDR3 DNA reads TGCAGTGCTAGATCCAGGACAGTGAATAATTCACCCCTCCACTTT. It is translated as CSARSRTVNNSPLHF. The rearrangement uses TRBV20-1 and TRBJ1-6; TRBD1 might be the D (6 bases). Trimming cost V 2 bases and J 5 bases, with 13 bases left between them. Germline values: CDR1 DFQATT, CDR2 SNEGSKA (reference sequence). The CDR3 covers 15 residues.

The rearrangement joins TRBV25-1 to TRBJ1-3, with TRBD1 identical over 10 bases. CDR1 MGHDK and CDR2 SYGVNS come from the germline V gene. The CDR3 has 15 residues. J lost 7 bases, V lost 6 bases, and 9 bases had no gene match. The CDR3 is CASSLGTGESNTIYF. The CDR3 coding sequence is TGTGCCAGCAGCCTAGGGACAGGGGAGTCGAACACCATATATTTT. Full variable domain (missing parts from reference TRBV25-1 and TRBJ1-3): EADIYQTPRYLVIGTGKKITLECSQTMGHDKMYWYQQDPGMELHLIHYSYGVNSTEKGDLSSESTVSRIRTEHFPLTLESARPSHTSQYLCASSLGTGESNTIYFGEGSWLTVV.

V usage is TRBV7-3 and J usage is TRBJ2-2; either TRBD1 or TRBD2 may fit D (5 bases each). Germline CDR1 and CDR2: SGHTA and FQGTGA. This CDR3 spans 13 amino acids. Trimming shortened V by 5 bases and J by 7 bases, and 11 bases separated the two germline ends. This chain's CDR3 is CASSRLRGGELFF. CDR3 nucleotide sequence: TGTGCCAGCAGCCGACTGAGGGGCGGGGAGCTGTTTTTT. Drawing the rest from reference TRBV7-3 and TRBJ2-2, the complete variable domain is GAGVSQTPSNKVTEKGKYVELRCDPISGHTALYWYRQSLGQGPEFLIYFQGTGAADDSGLPNDRFFAVRPEGSVSTLKIQRTERGDSAVYLCASSRLRGGELFFGEGSRLTVL.